Following are 17 T cell receptor beta chains from one sample sequenced in a study of T cells in Graves' hyperthyroidism and ophthalmopathy. RNA transcripts were the template for amplifying TCR beta CDR3 regions. In the first-round RT-PCR of the TCR CDR3, the HTBI primer set was used. TCRdb fed the multiplex PCR reads into MiXCR, producing one record per CDR3 protein. This sample has around 800,000 distinct CDR3 sequences, with around 39% found just once. The source material was blood. These receptors all come from a man aged 18 to 29 with Graves' hyperthyroidism.

In this sample, this clonotype turned up many times. V and J are TRBV7-2 and TRBJ1-3; D gene uncertain. CDR3 length: 13 amino acids. V dropped 2 bases and J dropped 8 bases, with 10 bases sitting between them. Germline CDR1 is SGHTA and CDR2 is FQGNSA. This chain's CDR3 is CASSLPPWDTIYF. The CDR3 DNA reads as TGTGCCAGCAGCTTACCGCCGTGGGACACCATATATTTT. The whole variable domain, filled in from reference TRBV7-2 and TRBJ1-3, reads GAGVSQSPSNKVTEKGKDVELRCDPISGHTALYWYRQSLGQGLEFLIYFQGNSAPDKSGLPSDRFSAERTGGSVSTLTIQRTQQEDSAVYLCASSLPPWDTIYFGEGSWLTVV.

Ten or more counts support this clonotype. V is TRBV9 and J is TRBJ1-1; no reliable D call. Per germline, CDR1 SGDLS and CDR2 YYNGEE. CDR3 size: 13 residues. With 4 bases removed from V and 7 bases from J, the gap between germline ends came to 14 bases. This CDR3 is CASSPAGRIEAFF. CDR3 sequence (DNA): TGTGCCAGCAGCCCAGCTGGACGGATTGAAGCTTTCTTT.

The chain joins TRBV29-1 to TRBJ2-2, with D tentatively TRBD2 (5 bases). Germline CDR1 and CDR2: SQVTM and ANQGSEA. This CDR3 contains 12 residues. Trimming removed 8 bases at V and 4 bases at J, with 11 bases between. The CDR3 DNA sequence: TGCAGCTTCTACGAGGGCACCGGGGAGCTGTTTTTT. It yields the protein CSFYEGTGELFF.

The sample holds many counts of this clonotype. The V gene is TRBV10-3, the J gene TRBJ1-4; the D is unclear. The V and J ends lost 8 bases and 4 bases respectively, with 14 bases between them. This CDR3 is 14 amino acids long. CDR1 ENHRY and CDR2 SYGVKD come from the germline V gene. The CDR3 coding sequence is TGTGCCATCGCTGACCCCGGTGATAATGAAAAACTGTTTTTT. This translates into CAIADPGDNEKLFF.

This chain joins TRBV29-1 and TRBJ2-7, with TRBD1 as a possible D gene (6 bases). Germline V gives CDR1 SQVTM, CDR2 ANQGSEA. V was shortened by 7 bases and J by 1 base, with 11 bases between the two germline ends. The length of the CDR3 is 12 residues. The CDR3 DNA reads TGCAGCGCCACAGGGAATTCCTACGAGCAGTACTTC. It is translated as CSATGNSYEQYF.

The V call is TRBV6-5, the J call TRBJ2-7; a possible D gene is TRBD2 (7 bases). V shed 5 bases and J shed 6 bases, with 17 bases lying between them. The germline gives CDR1 MNHEY, CDR2 SVGAGI. The CDR3 spans 14 residues. The CDR3 DNA reads TGTGCCAGCAGTCAGTTTAAGGGGGGGGGCGAGCAGTACTTC. It yields the protein CASSQFKGGGEQYF.

This sequence joins TRBV7-9 and TRBJ2-5, with a weak D call TRBD1 (8 bases). The CDR3 has 14 residues. Germline V CDR1 and CDR2: SEHNR, FQNEAQ (reference sequence). The ends were cut back, 6 bases at V and 6 bases at J, with 17 bases in the middle. CDR3 sequence: CASSRSGDRQTQYF. In DNA form, the CDR3 reads TGTGCCAGCAGTCGAAGCGGGGACAGGCAGACCCAGTACTTC.

This clonotype showed up many times. This chain links TRBV19 with TRBJ1-1; no clear D gene. CDR1 is LNHDA, CDR2 SQIVND, per germline (reference sequence). This CDR3 is built from 13 residues. Trimming pared 3 bases from V and 0 bases from J, leaving 5 bases between. CDR3 bases: TGTGCCAGTAGTATCTCGCTGAACACTGAAGCTTTCTTT. Its translation: CASSISLNTEAFF.

This clonotype appeared a few times. A read error is possible here, since a much larger clone lies one base away. The chain recombines TRBV5-5 with TRBJ2-2; TRBD1 matches at 10 bases. Germline V gives CDR1 SGHKS, CDR2 YYEKEE (reference sequence). The CDR3 extends over 15 amino acids. V gave up 4 bases and J gave up 4 bases; unmatched junction bases: 4. CDR3 sequence (DNA): TGTGCCAGCAGCCAGGGACAGGGGATCACCGGGGAGCTGTTTTTT. It codes for CASSQGQGITGELFF.

The chain links TRBV20-1 to TRBJ1-1; 7 bases map to TRBD1. CDR1 and CDR2 (germline): DFQATT, SNEGSKA (reference sequence). This CDR3 has 15 residues. Trimming took 2 bases from V and 4 from J; bases not matched to a gene: 10. CDR3 sequence (DNA): TGCAGTGCTAGACGAGGGGGCGCAGGGAGCACTGAAGCTTTCTTT. Residues: CSARRGGAGSTEAFF.

This clonotype was counted a few times. This chain uses TRBV9 with TRBJ2-5; the match to TRBD1 covers 9 bases. The CDR3 sequence is 16 residues long. The junction had 10 bases not matched to a gene; V was cut back by 4 bases and J by 3 bases. Germline CDR1 is SGDLS and CDR2 is YYNGEE. The CDR3 DNA reads as TGTGCCAGCAGCTCGAGCCGTAGGACAGGGGAAGAGACCCAGTACTTC. This translates into CASSSSRRTGEETQYF.

This chain links TRBV12-3 or TRBV12-4 with TRBJ2-5; 7 bases agree with TRBD1. The junction had 5 bases not matched to a gene; V was cut back by 6 bases and J by 7 bases. This CDR3 contains 12 residues. The CDR3: CASRGTVGTQYF. The CDR3 nucleotides are TGTGCCAGCAGGGGGACAGTTGGGACCCAGTACTTC.

To note about this clonotype: One junction end does not reproduce the germline sequence, and a read error may be involved. V gene TRBV10-3 combines with J gene TRBJ2-7; TRBD2 matches at 9 bases. The CDR3 covers 14 residues. CDR1 is ENHRY, CDR2 SYGVKD, per germline. The CDR3 protein is CASSAGGRADEQYF. The CDR3 nucleotides read TGTGCCAGCAGTGCCGGCGGGAGGGCGGACGAGCAGTACTTC.

The chain has TRBV29-1 and TRBJ1-2; D is unclear. Germline-derived CDR1 and CDR2 are SQVTM and ANQGSEA. The CDR3 covers 11 residues. V was shortened by 4 bases and J by 4 bases, with 7 bases between the two germline ends. The DNA for the CDR3 is TGCAGCGTTGGAGCGGCCTATGGCTACACCTTC. Translating it yields CSVGAAYGYTF.

The rearrangement joins TRBV11-1 to TRBJ2-5, with a weak D call TRBD1 (5 bases). Germline lookup yields CDR1 SGHAT and CDR2 FQDESV (reference sequence). The CDR3 is made up of 14 amino acids. Trimming took off 4 bases at V and 4 bases at J, with 13 bases between the two ends. In DNA form, the CDR3 reads TGTGCCAGCAGCTCGACCCAGGGATCAGAGACCCAGTACTTC. Residues: CASSSTQGSETQYF.

This clonotype was recorded at least ten times. Germline and junction disagree at one end, which may indicate a read error. The CDR3 sequence: CASSLALNTEAFF. As DNA, the CDR3 is TGTGCCAGCAGCTTAGCTCTGAACACTGAAGCTTTCTTT. The chain carries TRBV12-3 or TRBV12-4 and TRBJ1-1; D ambiguous. This CDR3 contains 13 residues.

The chain is built from TRBV13 and TRBJ2-5; D may be TRBD2 (5 bases). The germline V gene encodes CDR1 PRHDT and CDR2 FYEKMQ (reference sequence). Trimming cost V 5 bases and J 3 bases, with 10 bases left between them. This CDR3 contains 13 residues. The CDR3 loop is CASSHAREETQYF. CDR3 nucleotides: TGTGCCAGCAGCCATGCGAGGGAAGAGACCCAGTACTTC.